These 27 T cell receptor beta chains originate from one sample sequenced in a study of control samples from healthy donors and cancer patients. Using immunoSEQ multiplex PCR, the repertoire was profiled, and TCRdb retains in-frame clones only, with some absent. Of roughly 59,000 clones listed, roughly 90% are singletons. Source material: PBMCs. These receptors all stem from a man in his forties or fifties with colorectal cancer.

This chain joins TRBV21-1 and TRBJ2-4; the table's D gene call, TRBD1, was not cross checked with the DNA. TRBV21-1 corresponds to a pseudogene. This CDR3 contains 18 residues. The CDR3 DNA is TGTGCCAGCAGCAAAAAGGAACGGCAGGGTGTAACCAAAAACATTCAGTACTTC. This codes for CASSKKERQGVTKNIQYF.

CDR3 region: CATSRDSLIGGEKLFF. The CDR3 DNA sequence: TGTGCCACCAGCAGAGATAGTCTAATTGGGGGTGAAAAACTGTTTTTT. The chain uses TRBV15 and TRBJ1-4; D possibly corresponds to TRBD1 (5 bases). The length of the CDR3 is 16 residues. The ends were cut back, 0 bases at V and 7 bases at J, with 15 bases in the middle. Germline CDR1 is LNHNV and CDR2 is YYDKDF (reference sequence).

The gene calls are TRBV6-2 or TRBV6-3 and TRBJ2-1, with D uncertain. The length of the CDR3 is 14 residues. Germline-derived CDR1 and CDR2 are MNHEY and SVGEGT. V was cut by 2 bases and J by 1 base, with 6 bases left in between. CDR3 protein: CASSYSPSYNEQFF. The CDR3 coding sequence is TGTGCCAGCAGTTACAGCCCTTCCTACAATGAGCAGTTCTTC.

The chain combines TRBV30 with TRBJ2-2; 7 bases agree with TRBD1. CDR3 length equals 13 residues. With 4 bases clipped from V and 8 bases from J, the junction kept 7 bases outside the gene matches. Germline V gives CDR1 GTSNPN, CDR2 SVGIG (reference sequence). CDR3 nucleotides: TGTGCCTGGAAATTGACAGGGTTGGGGGAGCTGTTTTTT. As protein: CAWKLTGLGELFF.

The rearrangement uses TRBV7-6 and TRBJ2-2; D gene ambiguous. With 2 bases removed from V and 7 bases from J, the gap between germline ends came to 5 bases. CDR3 length equals 12 residues. Germline V lookup: CDR1 SGHVS, CDR2 FNYEAQ. The CDR3 DNA reads as TGTGCCAGCAGCTTACAGATCGGGGAGCTGTTTTTT. This encodes CASSLQIGELFF.

V and J are TRBV19 and TRBJ2-7, with 9 positions matching TRBD1. After removal of 3 bases from V and 5 bases from J, the junction contained 8 bases not matched to a gene. Germline V lookup: CDR1 LNHDA, CDR2 SQIVND (reference sequence). The CDR3 is 15 amino acids. CDR3 residues: CASSIWGTGLDEQYF. The CDR3, as DNA: TGTGCCAGTAGTATTTGGGGGACAGGGCTCGACGAGCAGTACTTC. The entire variable domain, with the rest obtained from reference TRBV19 and TRBJ2-7, is as follows: DGGITQSPKYLFRKEGQNVTLSCEQNLNHDAMYWYRQDPGQGLRLIYYSQIVNDFQKGDIAEGYSVSREKKESFPLTVTSAQKNPTAFYLCASSIWGTGLDEQYFGPGTRLTVT.

The rearrangement links TRBV3-1 (or the pseudogene TRBV3-2) to TRBJ2-7; 9 nucleotides match TRBD1. The J segment lost 5 bases and the V segment lost 3 bases, leaving 2 bases of the junction unmatched. In germline, CDR1 is LGHDT, CDR2 YNNKEL (reference sequence). The CDR3 has 13 residues. Here the CDR3 reads CASSHGTGNEQYF. DNA of the CDR3: TGTGCCAGCAGCCACGGGACAGGGAACGAGCAGTACTTC.

V and J are TRBV29-1 and TRBJ2-1, with 7 nucleotides matching TRBD1. V lost 6 bases, J lost 4 bases, and 6 bases stayed unmatched. CDR1 and CDR2 from the germline V gene are SQVTM and ANQGSEA. This CDR3 comprises 13 residues. The CDR3 sequence is CSVKDRVYNEQFF. The CDR3 bases are TGCAGCGTGAAAGACAGGGTTTACAATGAGCAGTTCTTC.

This rearrangement joins TRBV4-1 to TRBJ1-1; D is ambiguous. CDR1 is MGHRA, CDR2 YSYEKL, per germline. V lost 1 base, J lost 3 bases, and 9 bases lay in between. This CDR3 comprises 14 residues. CDR3 protein: CASSQGKFDTEAFF. DNA for the CDR3: TGCGCCAGCAGCCAAGGGAAGTTCGACACTGAAGCTTTCTTT.

The chain employs TRBV4-1 and TRBJ1-1; the match to TRBD1 covers 7 bases. The CDR3 has 13 amino acids. Looked up from germline, CDR1 is MGHRA and CDR2 is YSYEKL. Trimming took 5 bases from V and 11 from J; bases not matched to a gene: 11. Here the CDR3 reads CASSYYRGMDAFF. The CDR3 bases are TGCGCCAGCAGCTACTACAGGGGAATGGACGCTTTCTTT.

This chain connects TRBV5-1 to TRBJ2-1; no definite D call. Deletions cut 1 base from V and 6 bases from J, with 2 bases between. Per germline, CDR1 SGHRS and CDR2 YFSETQ. The CDR3 length is 11 residues. The chain's CDR3 is CASSLSNEQFF. The CDR3 DNA reads as TGCGCCAGCAGCTTGAGCAATGAGCAGTTCTTC.

The chain links TRBV11-2 to TRBJ2-1; the match to TRBD2 covers 9 bases. V dropped 0 bases and J dropped 6; count of bases not matched to a gene: 6. This CDR3 has 16 residues. Germline loops: CDR1 SGHAT, CDR2 FQNNGV. The CDR3 region has the DNA TGTGCCAGCAGCTTAGAATTTGCGGGGGGGACCAATGAGCAGTTCTTC. Translation gives CASSLEFAGGTNEQFF.

This clone has just one count. The J gene is TRBJ2-6, the V gene TRBV5-1; the D is unclear. The CDR3 is 15 residues long. Trimming stripped 0 bases from V and 0 bases from J, with 4 bases between. Germline CDR1 reads SGHRS; CDR2 reads YFSETQ. The CDR3: CASSLALSGANVLTF. The DNA of the CDR3 is TGCGCCAGCAGCTTGGCGCTCTCTGGGGCCAACGTCCTGACTTTC.

Concerning this clone: A read error may account for a junction end that differs from germline. The chain uses TRBV7-3 and TRBJ2-3; D assignment may be TRBD1 or TRBD2 (5 bases each). Germline loops: CDR1 SGHTA, CDR2 FQGTGA. This CDR3 has 14 amino acids. CDR3 coding DNA: TGTGCCAGCAGCTTAGGCCGGGGCACAGACACGCAGTATTTT. Its translation is CASSLGRGTDTQYF.

J is TRBJ2-7 and V is TRBV7-3; no definite D call. The CDR3 has 16 residues. Deletions cut 2 bases from V and 0 bases from J, with 14 bases between. CDR1 and CDR2 (germline): SGHTA, FQGTGA. The CDR3 reads CASSLGGTVSSYEQYF. As DNA, the CDR3 is TGTGCCAGCAGCTTAGGCGGCACCGTCAGCTCCTACGAGCAGTACTTC.

The chain has TRBV5-6 and TRBJ1-6; 8 nucleotides align to TRBD1. The CDR3 has 15 residues. Germline CDR1 is SGHDT and CDR2 is YYEEEE. J lost 8 bases, V lost 4 bases, and 8 bases had no gene match. The CDR3 here is CASSDNRGYDSPLHF. The CDR3 nucleotides read TGTGCCAGCAGCGATAACAGGGGGTACGATTCACCCCTCCACTTT. The whole variable domain, filled in from reference TRBV5-6 and TRBJ1-6, reads DAGVTQSPTHLIKTRGQQVTLRCSPKSGHDTVSWYQQALGQGPQFIFQYYEEEERQRGNFPDRFSGHQFPNYSSELNVNALLLGDSALYLCASSDNRGYDSPLHFGNGTRLTVT.

Concerning this clone itself: The sample holds other DNA sequences that translate to the same CDR3. V is TRBV7-9 and J is TRBJ1-4; 9 bases are a match to TRBD1. The germline V gene has CDR1 SEHNR and CDR2 FQNEAQ (reference sequence). CDR3 length: 14 amino acids. The V and J ends lost 4 bases and 5 bases, in that order; junction bases with no gene match: 2. For the CDR3, the DNA is TGTGCCAGCAGCTCGGGACAGGGAAATGAAAAACTGTTTTTT. It encodes CASSSGQGNEKLFF. The entire variable domain, with the rest obtained from reference TRBV7-9 and TRBJ1-4, is as follows: DTGVSQNPRHKITKRGQNVTFRCDPISEHNRLYWYRQTLGQGPEFLTYFQNEAQLEKSRLLSDRFSAERPKGSFSTLEIQRTEQGDSAMYLCASSSGQGNEKLFFGSGTQLSVL.

This CDR3 reads CASSSSSGGDSYNEQFF. CDR3 nucleotide sequence: TGTGCCAGCAGCTCGTCTAGCGGGGGGGACTCCTACAATGAGCAGTTCTTC. The gene calls are TRBV7-3 and TRBJ2-1; 12 nucleotides line up with TRBD2. CDR3 size: 17 residues. V trimming: 4 bases; J trimming: 0 bases; junction bases outside the gene matches: 4. CDR1 and CDR2 (germline): SGHTA, FQGTGA.

The chain is built from TRBV5-6 and TRBJ1-5; 8 bases align to TRBD1. V was clipped by 4 bases and J by 6 bases; unmatched bases: 9. The CDR3 totals 15 residues. Germline V gene lookup returns CDR1 SGHDT and CDR2 YYEEEE. The CDR3 DNA is TGTGCCAGCAGCCTCCTTTCAGGGGGCGGTCAGCCCCAGCATTTT. Its translation: CASSLLSGGGQPQHF.

This chain connects TRBV5-6 to TRBJ1-5; 10 bases fit TRBD1. From germline, CDR1 is SGHDT and CDR2 YYEEEE. There are 17 residues in the CDR3. J gave up 7 bases and V 6 bases, and 16 bases lay outside the gene matches. The CDR3 region has the DNA TGTGCCAGCACCTCGGACCCGGGACAGGGGACCTCACAGCCCCAGCATTTT. Its protein product is CASTSDPGQGTSQPQHF.

V and J are TRBV5-1 and TRBJ2-5; 8 bases are a match to TRBD2. Germline CDR1 and CDR2: SGHRS and YFSETQ. Trimming took 4 bases from V and 4 from J; bases not matched to a gene: 3. The CDR3 loop spans 13 amino acids. The CDR3 protein is CASSIGGAETQYF. The DNA for the CDR3 is TGCGCCAGCAGCATCGGGGGGGCAGAGACCCAGTACTTC.

This clone occurred a few times. V usage is TRBV4-2 and J usage is TRBJ2-7; 10 nucleotides match TRBD1. Per germline, CDR1 LGHNA and CDR2 YNFKEQ. Unmatched junction bases numbered 3, after V lost 1 base and J lost 3 bases. This CDR3 is built from 15 residues. The CDR3 reads CASSQVGQGNYEQYF. In DNA, the CDR3 is TGTGCCAGCAGCCAAGTGGGACAGGGGAACTACGAGCAGTACTTC.

The V and J genes are TRBV19 and TRBJ1-3; D is unclear. Trimming stripped 3 bases from V and 0 bases from J, with 9 bases between. The length of the CDR3 is 15 residues. CDR1 and CDR2 (germline): LNHDA, SQIVND (reference sequence). CDR3 region: CASSINRPSGNTIYF. The CDR3 nucleotides are TGTGCCAGTAGTATTAACAGACCCTCTGGAAACACCATATATTTT.

The J gene is TRBJ1-3, the V gene TRBV6-1; maybe TRBD1 (6 bases). V lost 4 bases to trimming and J lost 0 bases, with 16 bases between them. This CDR3 spans 17 amino acids. Looked up from germline, CDR1 is MNHNS and CDR2 is SASEGT. The CDR3 sequence: CASSVRTDRLSGNTIYF. The CDR3 DNA follows: TGTGCCAGCAGTGTACGTACCGACAGGCTCTCTGGAAACACCATATATTTT.

V is TRBV28 and J is TRBJ2-3; D may match TRBD1 or TRBD2 (5 bases each). Germline CDR1 and CDR2: MDHEN and SYDVKM. The CDR3 covers 15 residues. V was shortened by 5 bases and J by 0 bases, with 12 bases between the two germline ends. Here the CDR3 DNA reads TGTGCCAGCAGTCCCGGGACGCGTAGCACAGATACGCAGTATTTT. Translation: CASSPGTRSTDTQYF.

The chain carries TRBV7-9 and TRBJ1-1; 7 bases are a match to TRBD1. This CDR3 region has 12 residues. Losses at the gene ends were 6 bases for V and 11 bases for J; bases not matched to a gene: 9. CDR1 is SEHNR, CDR2 FQNEAQ, per germline (reference sequence). CDR3 in DNA: TGTGCCAGCAGTCCGGACACAGGGGTGGCTTTCTTT. As protein: CASSPDTGVAFF.

The rearrangement uses TRBV7-8 and TRBJ1-1, with D unresolved. Germline V gives CDR1 SGHVS, CDR2 FQNEAQ. The V and J ends lost 3 bases and 0 bases respectively, with 5 bases between them. CDR3 length: 13 residues. CDR3: CASSFLLNTEAFF. The CDR3 DNA is TGTGCCAGCAGCTTTCTACTGAACACTGAAGCTTTCTTT.